The 26 T cell receptor beta chains given below trace back to one sample, sequenced in a study of T cells in Graves' hyperthyroidism and ophthalmopathy. Amplification of TCR beta CDR3 regions used RNA as the template. The HTBI primer set served for first-round RT-PCR of the TCR CDR3. TCRdb ran MiXCR on the multiplex PCR reads and lists one entry per CDR3 protein. Here the sample spans some 550,000 distinct CDR3 sequences, around 15% being singletons. Sequencing was done on a sample of blood. The receptors here all came from a woman aged 35 to 49 with Graves' ophthalmopathy.

This clonotype was observed many times. V gene TRBV6-2 or TRBV6-3 combines with J gene TRBJ2-3; D is possibly TRBD2 (5 bases). This CDR3 spans 16 amino acids. The germline gives CDR1 MNHEY, CDR2 SVGEGT. V dropped 4 bases and J dropped 7 bases, with 21 bases sitting between them. CDR3 coding DNA: TGTGCCAGCAGTTTCCTCAGCGGAGGAACTCGAAATACGCAGTATTTT. This gives the protein CASSFLSGGTRNTQYF.

In this sample, this clonotype turned up a few times. V is TRBV6-1 and J is TRBJ2-7; 7 nucleotides match TRBD1. V lost 7 bases, J lost 2 bases, and 5 bases stayed unmatched. CDR3 size: 13 residues. CDR1 and CDR2 from the germline V gene are MNHNS and SASEGT. CDR3 sequence: CASKKTGTYEQYF. The CDR3 nucleotides read TGTGCCAGCAAGAAGACAGGGACCTACGAGCAGTACTTC.

This clonotype was counted at least ten times. This chain joins TRBV2 and TRBJ1-5; 7 bases are a match to TRBD1. This CDR3 has 13 residues. Germline V gene lookup returns CDR1 SNHLY and CDR2 FYNNEI. With V trimmed by 7 bases and J by 5 bases, 5 bases remained unmatched. The CDR3, as DNA: TGTGCCAGCAATCGACAGGGCGATCAGCCCCAGCATTTT. It is translated as CASNRQGDQPQHF.

This clonotype showed up many times. The chain links TRBV4-2 to TRBJ2-5; either TRBD1 or TRBD2 may fit D (7 bases each). The CDR3 loop spans 18 amino acids. Germline V gene lookup returns CDR1 LGHNA and CDR2 YNFKEQ. V lost 0 bases and J 1 base, leaving 18 bases between the germline ends. The CDR3 protein is CASSQDRGGGRPQETQYF. The CDR3 DNA reads TGTGCCAGCAGCCAAGATCGGGGAGGGGGCCGCCCCCAAGAGACCCAGTACTTC.

V and J are TRBV18 and TRBJ2-7; no reliable D call. CDR1 KGHSH and CDR2 LQKENI come from the germline V gene. The CDR3 covers 15 residues. V dropped 3 bases and J dropped 7 bases, with 19 bases sitting between them. The CDR3 DNA is TGTGCCAGCTCACCTAACGCAAACCGCCCAGGTGAGCAGTACTTC. It translates to CASSPNANRPGEQYF.

This clonotype was seen many times. The rearrangement joins TRBV28 to TRBJ1-3; 9 bases map to TRBD1. The junction had 3 bases not matched to a gene; V was cut back by 8 bases and J by 4 bases. CDR1 is MDHEN, CDR2 SYDVKM, per germline. There are 13 residues in the CDR3. The CDR3 DNA reads as TGTGCCAGCTCCGGGACAGGGGGAAACACCATATATTTT. The encoded protein is CASSGTGGNTIYF.

This clonotype turned up a few times. The V and J genes are TRBV29-1 and TRBJ2-1; no clear D gene. Germline V gene sequence: CDR1 SQVTM, CDR2 ANQGSEA. The CDR3 contains 13 residues. V gave up 2 bases and J gave up 8 bases, with 13 bases separating them. The CDR3 loop reads CSVEKGLVDEQFF. CDR3 DNA sequence: TGCAGCGTTGAAAAGGGTTTAGTAGATGAGCAGTTCTTC.

This clonotype was detected ten times or more. V and J are TRBV3-1 and TRBJ2-7, with TRBD2 as a possible D gene (5 bases). This CDR3 has 13 amino acids. The germline V gene encodes CDR1 LGHDT and CDR2 YNNKEL (reference sequence). Trimming removed 0 bases from V and 9 bases from J, with 12 bases in between. DNA for the CDR3: TGTGCCAGCAGCCAAGAGGAGGCAGGCCGGCAGTACTTC. Translation gives CASSQEEAGRQYF.

This clonotype was recorded at least ten times. V usage is TRBV27 and J usage is TRBJ1-4; TRBD1 matches at 11 bases. The germline V gene has CDR1 MNHEY and CDR2 SMNVEV (reference sequence). The V segment lost 8 bases and the J segment 7 bases; nucleotides outside the gene matches: 9. This CDR3 contains 15 residues. CDR3 DNA: TGTGCCAGCCAGAGTGTCGGGACAGGGGGTGAAAAACTGTTTTTT. As protein: CASQSVGTGGEKLFF.

The J gene is TRBJ1-1, the V gene TRBV19, with D uncertain. CDR1 is LNHDA, CDR2 SQIVND, per germline (reference sequence). This CDR3 has 15 amino acids. Trimming cost V 5 bases and J 0 bases, with 13 bases left between them. In nucleotides, the CDR3 is TGTGCCAGTAGTCCGTCGCCAGCCATGAACACTGAAGCTTTCTTT. This codes for CASSPSPAMNTEAFF.

This clonotype was detected ten times or more. The chain recombines TRBV28 with TRBJ2-7; unclear D gene. Looked up from germline, CDR1 is MDHEN and CDR2 is SYDVKM. The CDR3 consists of 13 residues. Trimming took off 6 bases at V and 3 bases at J, with 12 bases between the two ends. The CDR3: CASSSGSLYEQYF. In DNA form, the CDR3 reads TGTGCCAGCAGCTCGGGTTCACTCTACGAGCAGTACTTC.

This sequence joins TRBV9 and TRBJ2-3; 13 nucleotides match TRBD2. Germline V CDR1 and CDR2: SGDLS, YYNGEE. The V segment lost 3 bases and the J segment 4 bases; nucleotides outside the gene matches: 5. The CDR3 extends over 16 amino acids. The CDR3 region has the DNA TGTGCCAGCAGCGGTACTAGCGGGGGGGGCCCAGATACGCAGTATTTT. Protein sequence: CASSGTSGGGPDTQYF. The variable domain in full, with the rest retrieved from reference TRBV9 and TRBJ2-3, is DSGVTQTPKHLITATGQRVTLRCSPRSGDLSVYWYQQSLDQGLQFLIQYYNGEERAKGNILERFSAQQFPDLHSELNLSSLELGDSALYFCASSGTSGGGPDTQYFGPGTRLTVL.

This clonotype was detected only a few times. The chain recombines TRBV5-1 with TRBJ2-7; D is unclear. Per the germline V gene, CDR1 is SGHRS and CDR2 is YFSETQ. CDR3 size: 13 residues. The germline V and J ends were trimmed by 1 base and 6 bases, with 11 bases remaining between them. Here the CDR3 DNA reads TGCGCCAGCAGCTTGTGGGCGGATCGCGAGCAGTACTTC. It translates to CASSLWADREQYF. Complete variable domain (other parts from reference TRBV5-1 and TRBJ2-7): KAGVTQTPRYLIKTRGQQVTLSCSPISGHRSVSWYQQTPGQGLQFLFEYFSETQRNKGNFPGRFSGRQFSNSRSEMNVSTLELGDSALYLCASSLWADREQYFGPGTRLTVT.

The chain joins TRBV11-2 to TRBJ1-3; no reliable D call. This CDR3 spans 15 amino acids. V shed 5 bases and J shed 0 bases, with 11 bases lying between them. CDR1 and CDR2 from the germline V gene are SGHAT and FQNNGV. The CDR3 reads CASSVEGLSGNTIYF. In DNA form, the CDR3 reads TGTGCCAGCAGCGTCGAAGGGCTCTCTGGAAACACCATATATTTT.

This clonotype was recorded at least ten times. The chain has TRBV7-9 and TRBJ2-1; D may match TRBD1 or TRBD2 (5 bases each). This CDR3 region has 14 residues. Trimming left V 2 bases short and J 9 bases short, with 14 bases between. From germline, CDR1 is SEHNR and CDR2 FQNEAQ (reference sequence). CDR3 bases: TGTGCCAGCAGCTTACCCGGGGCGGTCGGTGAGCAGTTCTTC. This encodes CASSLPGAVGEQFF. Based on the CDR3 plus reference TRBV7-9 and TRBJ2-1, the full variable domain is DTGVSQNPRHKITKRGQNVTFRCDPISEHNRLYWYRQTLGQGPEFLTYFQNEAQLEKSRLLSDRFSAERPKGSFSTLEIQRTEQGDSAMYLCASSLPGAVGEQFFGPGTRLTVL.

Ten or more counts support this clonotype. This chain links TRBV6-1 with TRBJ2-7, with 11 bases fitting TRBD1. The CDR3 is made up of 14 amino acids. Germline V CDR1 and CDR2: MNHNS, SASEGT. V was pared by 4 bases and J by 6 bases, with 5 bases of the junction left unmatched. The CDR3 here is CASSGPGQGGEQYF. The CDR3 nucleotides read TGTGCCAGCAGTGGCCCGGGACAGGGGGGCGAGCAGTACTTC.

This clonotype was observed many times. This sequence joins TRBV7-8 and TRBJ2-3; D unclear. V was shortened by 1 base and J by 1 base, with 18 bases between the two germline ends. Germline CDR1 is SGHVS and CDR2 is FQNEAQ. This CDR3 has 18 residues. CDR3 coding DNA: TGTGCCAGCAGCTTAGGTCTCCGCTCCTCTGTGGGCACAGATACGCAGTATTTT. This encodes CASSLGLRSSVGTDTQYF. Based on the CDR3 plus reference TRBV7-8 and TRBJ2-3, the full variable domain is GAGVSQSPRYKVAKRGQDVALRCDPISGHVSLFWYQQALGQGPEFLTYFQNEAQLDKSGLPSDRFFAERPEGSVSTLKIQRTQQEDSAVYLCASSLGLRSSVGTDTQYFGPGTRLTVL.

This clonotype was observed at least ten times. This sequence joins TRBV3-1 and TRBJ2-2; possibly TRBD2 for D (6 bases). The V gene lost 0 bases and the J gene lost 6 bases, with 11 bases spanning the gap. The CDR3 runs 15 residues. CDR1 is LGHDT, CDR2 YNNKEL, per germline (reference sequence). The CDR3 loop reads CASSQDLSGAGELFF. The CDR3 DNA is TGTGCCAGCAGCCAAGATCTTTCGGGGGCCGGGGAGCTGTTTTTT.

This chain links TRBV11-2 with TRBJ2-7; D tentatively reads TRBD1 or TRBD2 (5 bases each). The germline V and J ends were trimmed by 5 bases and 3 bases, with 20 bases remaining between them. This CDR3 contains 16 residues. CDR1 is SGHAT, CDR2 FQNNGV, per germline. The CDR3 sequence is CASSKWGREIDYEQYF. Written as DNA, the CDR3 is TGTGCCAGCAGCAAATGGGGCAGGGAGATTGACTACGAGCAGTACTTC.

J is TRBJ1-6 and V is TRBV7-9, with 7 bases fitting TRBD1. The CDR3 sequence is 15 residues long. CDR1 is SEHNR and CDR2 is FQNEAQ in the germline V gene (reference sequence). Trimming took 5 bases from V and 9 from J; bases not matched to a gene: 10. CDR3: CASSQFETGLSPLHF. The DNA for the CDR3 is TGTGCCAGCAGCCAGTTTGAGACAGGGCTTTCACCCCTCCACTTT.

The V call is TRBV9, the J call TRBJ2-1, with 7 positions matching TRBD2. Per germline, CDR1 SGDLS and CDR2 YYNGEE. V gave up 5 bases and J gave up 2 bases; unmatched junction bases: 4. This CDR3 is 14 amino acids long. This CDR3 reads CASSGLGTYNEQFF. In nucleotides, the CDR3 is TGTGCCAGCAGTGGACTAGGAACCTACAATGAGCAGTTCTTC.

This clonotype came up many times. The rearrangement uses TRBV29-1 and TRBJ1-1, with D unresolved. V was cut by 5 bases and J by 4 bases, with 14 bases left in between. CDR1 and CDR2 from the germline V gene are SQVTM and ANQGSEA. This CDR3 region has 13 residues. CDR3 in DNA: TGCAGCGTTTGTGGGGTCTTAACCACTGAAGCTTTCTTT. Residues: CSVCGVLTTEAFF.

This clonotype came up many times. The J gene is TRBJ1-1, the V gene TRBV12-3 or TRBV12-4; tentatively, D is TRBD1 (6 bases). The CDR3 totals 14 residues. The V end was cut by 4 bases, the J end by 1 base, with 10 bases between. This chain's CDR3 is CASSSGHPNTEAFF. The CDR3 DNA reads as TGTGCCAGCAGTTCGGGACACCCGAACACTGAAGCTTTCTTT.

Ten or more counts support this clonotype. The chain links TRBV7-8 to TRBJ1-5; no definite D call. V dropped 1 base and J dropped 7 bases, with 8 bases sitting between them. The CDR3 consists of 13 residues. CDR1 and CDR2 (germline): SGHVS, FQNEAQ. For the CDR3, the DNA is TGTGCCAGCAGCTTAGGCAGGTCCCAGCCCCAGCATTTT. It codes for CASSLGRSQPQHF.

V usage is TRBV18 and J usage is TRBJ1-1, with a possible D match to TRBD1 (6 bases). Trimming removed 1 base from V and 5 bases from J, with 14 bases in between. This CDR3 region has 15 residues. CDR1 is KGHSH, CDR2 LQKENI, per germline. The CDR3 DNA sequence: TGTGCCAGCTCACCACAGAGGGGGGTTGAGACTGAAGCTTTCTTT. Amino acids: CASSPQRGVETEAFF. Full variable domain (remainder filled in from reference TRBV18 and TRBJ1-1): NAGVMQNPRHLVRRRGQEARLRCSPMKGHSHVYWYRQLPEEGLKFMVYLQKENIIDESGMPKERFSAEFPKEGPSILRIQQVVRGDSAAYFCASSPQRGVETEAFFGQGTRLTVV.

CDR3 loop: CASSLRPGHNYEQYF. CDR3 DNA sequence: TGTGCCAGCAGTTTACGGCCGGGCCACAACTACGAGCAGTACTTC. V usage is TRBV27 and J usage is TRBJ2-7; D unclear. The V gene lost 2 bases and the J gene lost 3 bases, with 14 bases spanning the gap. This CDR3 is 15 amino acids long. CDR1 and CDR2 (germline): MNHEY, SMNVEV (reference sequence).